This is a list of T cell receptor beta chains from one sample in a study of OX40 agonist ivuxolimab in advanced cancers. Using immunoSEQ multiplex PCR, the repertoire was profiled, and TCRdb retains in-frame clones only, with some absent. This sample yields 75,000 to 100,000 clones, of which roughly 80% are seen a single time; less than 6% belongs to the top ten. Material: CD4+ or CD8+ T cells sorted from blood, obtained in a trial of the OX40 agonist ivuxolimab. The receptors originated from an adult with an advanced solid tumor such as melanoma, head and neck, liver or kidney cancer. Each CDR3 is given with its conserved first and last residue. Each record gives: clone size, J gene, D gene, V gene, CDR3 protein, CDR3 DNA. The D gene is left open where the match is weak. Clone sizes are given selectively: once, few, many, or a class where the clone is expanded.

>-|TRBJ1-4|-|TRBV9
CASSQDSAEKLFF
TGTGCCAGCAGCCAGGACTCGGCCGAAAAACTGTTTTTT
>-|TRBJ1-2|TRBD1|TRBV19
CASTPNRFRTGTAYGYTF
TGTGCCAGTACCCCGAACAGATTCCGGACAGGGACGGCCTATGGCTACACCTTC
>once|TRBJ2-4|-|TRBV6-5
CASPGVAKNIQYF
TGTGCCAGCCCCGGGGTAGCCAAAAACATTCAGTACTTC
>-|TRBJ1-5|-|TRBV19
CASSSGSGAQPQHF
TGTGCCAGTAGTAGCGGGTCAGGGGCCCAGCCCCAGCATTTT
>-|TRBJ1-2|-|TRBV14
CASSLDGSNRGYTF
TGTGCCAGCAGTTTGGACGGATCGAATCGGGGCTACACCTTC
>-|TRBJ1-5|-|TRBV7-9
CASSLAPASEPQHF
TGTGCCAGCAGCTTAGCCCCGGCCTCAGAGCCCCAGCATTTT
>once|TRBJ2-7|-|TRBV12-2
CASRCAGPHYEQYF
TGTGCAAGTCGCTGCGCCGGGCCCCACTACGAGCAGTACTTC
>-|TRBJ1-4|TRBD1|TRBV28
CASSPGGVGEKLFF
TGTGCCAGCAGTCCAGGGGGCGTTGGTGAAAAACTGTTTTTT
>-|TRBJ1-5|-|TRBV13
CASSLGTGSNQPQHF
TGTGCCAGCAGCTTAGGGACGGGTAGCAATCAGCCCCAGCATTTT
>-|TRBJ2-1|-|TRBV6-5
CASSYSGSLPYNEQFF
TGTGCCAGCAGTTATTCTGGCTCTCTTCCGTACAATGAGCAGTTCTTC
>-|TRBJ2-3|-|TRBV5-1
CASSLRQADTQYF
TGCGCCAGCAGCTTGCGACAGGCAGATACGCAGTATTTT
>few|TRBJ1-1|-|TRBV6-5
CASKLDGGFTLEAFF
TGTGCCAGCAAGTTAGATGGGGGATTTACCCTTGAAGCTTTCTTT
>-|TRBJ1-1|-|TRBV5-4
CASSLAVNTEAFF
TGTGCCAGCAGCTTGGCCGTGAACACTGAAGCTTTCTTT
>-|TRBJ1-2|-|TRBV5-1
CASSPQGRGFLDYGYTF
TGCGCCAGCAGCCCCCAGGGAAGGGGATTTTTGGACTATGGCTACACCTTC
>-|TRBJ2-1|TRBD2|TRBV6-4
CASRKSGGAVDEQFF
TGTGCCAGCAGGAAGAGCGGGGGGGCCGTCGATGAGCAGTTCTTC
>once|TRBJ2-7|TRBD1|TRBV9
CASSVRDSPSYEQYF
TGTGCCAGCAGCGTCCGGGACAGCCCTTCCTACGAGCAGTACTTC
>-|TRBJ1-2|-|TRBV29-1
CSVEGRVYDYGYTF
TGCAGCGTTGAAGGGCGCGTTTATGACTATGGCTACACCTTC
>-|TRBJ1-2|TRBD1|TRBV19
CASSWGQGLPYGYTF
TGTGCCAGTAGTTGGGGACAGGGGCTCCCGTATGGCTACACCTTC
>-|TRBJ1-5|-|TRBV5-6
CASSLGQGRQPQHF
TGTGCCAGCAGCTTGGGGCAGGGTCGTCAGCCCCAGCATTTT
>few|TRBJ2-7|-|TRBV6-5
CASSYRGSDEQYF
TGTGCCAGCAGTTACAGGGGGAGCGACGAGCAGTACTTC
>-|TRBJ2-5|TRBD2|TRBV6-6
CASSRLAGQVTQYF
TGTGCCAGCAGTCGACTAGCGGGACAGGTAACCCAGTACTTC
>-|TRBJ1-1|-|TRBV6-1
CASTGRGVVDTEAFF
TGTGCCAGCACGGGACGGGGGGTGGTAGACACTGAAGCTTTCTTT
>-|TRBJ1-4|-|TRBV4-3
CASSQASATNEKLFF
TGCGCCAGCAGCCAAGCCTCTGCAACTAATGAAAAACTGTTTTTT
>-|TRBJ1-1|-|TRBV10-3
CAISEGGWTEAFF
TGTGCCATCAGTGAGGGGGGTTGGACTGAAGCTTTCTTT